This TCR beta chain was recovered during a study of T cell repertoires in aging, cancer and after chemotherapy. Study-level information: About 9.1 million TCR reads were in the whole dataset. Study-wide findings and caveats: Untreated cancer patients had significantly lower blood TCR diversity than age-matched healthy donors.

TCR beta rearrangements were amplified from peripheral blood genomic DNA. A mixed TRB-A/B primer pool amplified rearranged TRB by multiplex touch-down PCR. In TCRdb, the multiplex PCR reads were re-called with MiXCR into one record per CDR3 protein. The repertoire includes thousands of distinct CDR3 sequences, around two fifths of them detected once, and about 16% sits in the top ten. Turning to this clonotype: What it recognizes is unknown.

CDR1 and CDR2 (germline): DFQATT, SNEGSKA (reference sequence). The CDR3 totals 17 residues. J lost 6 bases, V lost 3 bases, and 15 bases had no gene match. Source material: blood. This TCR came from a human donor in good health. The genes are TRBV20-1 and TRBJ2-3; 10 nucleotides match TRBD2. The CDR3 nucleotides read TGCAGTGCTAGTCTCCCGGGGCTAGCGGGGGAGTCGGATACGCAGTATTTT. Residues: CSASLPGLAGESDTQYF.